The entry below describes one T cell receptor (beta chain). The target antigen is unknown. Method: immunoSEQ multiplex PCR; TCRdb's copy keeps in-frame clones and lacks some. The sample carries some 4,000 clones, 85% to 90% recorded once. The data belong to a study of brain metastases from non-small cell lung cancer. CDR3 length: 17 residues. CDR1 LGHDT and CDR2 YNNKEL come from the germline V gene (reference sequence). V lost 6 bases and J lost 3; bases outside the gene matches: 12. Study-wide results and caveats: Brain metastases had lower T-cell infiltration than primary tumors. Paired brain metastases and primary tumors largely shared TCR repertoires. In 50% to 80% of brain metastases, T-cell clones were expanded compared with matched primary tumors.

The rearrangement links TRBV3-1 (or the pseudogene TRBV3-2) to TRBJ2-4, with 9 bases fitting TRBD2. Sequencing was done on a sample of primary lung tumor tissue. This TCR derives from a donor aged 40 or over with non-small cell lung cancer. The CDR3 sequence is CASSLAGVGAIKNIQYF. CDR3 sequence (DNA): TGTGCCAGCAGTTTAGCGGGAGTCGGGGCAATCAAAAACATTCAGTACTTC.